This T cell receptor beta chain came from a study of neoadjuvant anti-PD-1 for oral cavity cancer. Background on the study: Most patients had three to four biweekly doses of 3 mg/kg nivolumab before resection.

Germline loops: CDR1 SQVTM, CDR2 ANQGSEA. This CDR3 has 13 amino acids. Trimming cost V 2 bases and J 5 bases; bases outside gene matches: 5. TCRdb's copy holds only in-frame clones and misses some; the assay was immunoSEQ multiplex PCR. The top ten clones hold 3% to 3.5% of a sample with about 14,000 clones, approximately 70% of them seen once. The time point here: after neoadjuvant nivolumab, at surgical resection. This receptor was obtained from a person between 40 and 79 years old with oral cavity squamous cell carcinoma. The chain couples TRBV29-1 to TRBJ2-5; 7 positions agree with TRBD1. The sample was PBMCs, taken after nivolumab (anti-PD-1) treatment. The CDR3 DNA sequence: TGCAGCGTTGAAAACAGGGGATGGGAGACCCAGTACTTC. Translated: CSVENRGWETQYF.